This T cell receptor beta chain was sequenced during a study of Graves' ophthalmopathy and Graves' hyperthyroidism (dated by TCRdb to about 2018). Background for the entire study: Hyperthyroidism was considered stable if no progression to ophthalmopathy occurred within 18 months of follow-up. TCR beta repertoire signatures were used to distinguish Graves' ophthalmopathy from Graves' hyperthyroidism and to predict progression to ophthalmopathy. In total, around 130 blood samples were TCR-sequenced: 40 to 45 ophthalmopathy, some 75 hyperthyroidism and some 17 hyperthyroidism-to-ophthalmopathy patients. To explore V-J signatures distinguishing ophthalmopathy from hyperthyroidism, a discovery set of about 99 patients (about 43 ophthalmopathy, about 57 stable hyperthyroidism) was enrolled. An independent validation cohort comprised 18 hyperthyroidism patients and roughly 15 patients who later progressed from hyperthyroidism to ophthalmopathy. In six hyperthyroidism patients, T-cell repertoires of thyroid tissue and blood were compared. Once sampling was done, hyperthyroidism patients were given methimazole at a starting dose of 30 mg daily, while ophthalmopathy patients were given high-dose intravenous methylprednisolone.

Study-wide findings and limitations: Sample size was not predetermined statistically, and investigators were not blinded to group allocation. The 13-signature model separated ophthalmopathy from stable hyperthyroidism with roughly 88% sensitivity and less than 83% specificity in cross-validation, and 80%/75% in the test set. In validation, the model predicted ophthalmopathy progression with more than 55% sensitivity and around 72% specificity; some twelve predicted patients were CT-confirmed with GO in a median of about 7.1 months. Among expanded thyroid clonotypes with frequency above 0.001, most also showed up in blood, which suggests that blood repertoires may reflect the thyroid immune response.

The hyperthyroidism patients were 18 to 65 years old and newly diagnosed, with a disease duration of less than 2 months. Anyone with other autoimmune diseases, uncontrolled infections, pregnancy or lactation was excluded from the study. Diagnosis relied on clinical symptoms, serum thyroxine, TRAb, thyroid ultrasound and orbital computed tomography. Trizol reagent was used to extract the total RNA, and its quality was then checked on an Agilent 2100 Bioanalyzer. For repertoire sequencing, the TCR beta CDR3 regions were amplified from RNA transcripts. The first round was an RT-PCR using HTBI primers with the Qiagen OneStep RT-PCR kit, and this first round was followed by a second-round multiplex PCR, then size selection and purification. Sequencing of the libraries was carried out on an Illumina HiSeq2000 in paired-end mode with 100 bp reads. The source study handled its data this way. SOAPnuke was used to process the reads, throwing out any read that had adapters, had uncalled bases, had a mean Phred below 15, or lacked an exact constant-primer or identifier match. COPE v1.2.5 was used to merge high-quality paired reads. Unique nucleotide sequences were defined as clonotypes and aligned to IMGT TRB V, D and J references using MiTCR v1.1. The analysis was limited to V-J combinations with a frequency above 0.0001, which together covered approximately 99% of repertoires. For each V-J combination, a TCR clonal expansion and chaos score was defined as the ratio of F50 clonal expansion to chaos observed in the TCRdist matrix. Welch's t-statistics and random forest were used to reduce features to about a dozen V-J combinations, which were fed into a naive Bayes classifier. Thyroid-blood repertoire similarity was quantified with the Morisita-Horn index. The public reads were quality trimmed at Q25 with fastp and then assembled into clones with MiXCR by TCRdb, keeping productive beta chains. Each entry is one CDR3 protein sequence, shown with its most common DNA and genes. TCRdb's processing, not the authors', yielded these V and J calls. This sample lists some 1.1 million distinct CDR3 sequences; 35% to 40% were detected once. Approximately 12% of the sample belongs to the ten largest clones.

The CDR3 holds 11 amino acids from the cysteine to the phenylalanine. The kept DNA is CDR3 alone, 33 bases in frame from the first base. CDR1 and CDR2 (DFQATT, SNEGSKA) derive from the germline V gene (reference sequence). Concerning this clonotype: The antigen it binds to is not known. One end of the junction fails to match germline, which may point to a read error.

This clonotype was sampled from an adult man with Graves' hyperthyroidism. The chain uses TRBV20-1 and TRBJ1-2; 8 middle bases align to TRBD1. Sequenced sample: peripheral blood or thyroid tissue (not recorded which). The DNA sequence is as follows: TGCAGTGCTGGGCAGGGGGCCCTCCTTTCCTTC. Translated, it reads CSAGQGALLSF.